These 27 T cell receptor beta chains came from one sample sequenced in a study of blood T cells in healthy people across ages. The authors ran a second PCR of 7 to 11 cycles using a sample-barcoded 5' primer and a J-beta primer mix. MiXCR, run by TCRdb on the 5' RACE reads, gives a single entry per CDR3 protein. Here the sample spans around 1,100,000 distinct CDR3 sequences, around two fifths being singletons. The specimen sequenced was blood. The receptors here all came from a man between 18 and 35 years old in good health.

Turning to this clonotype: One end of the junction fails to match germline, which may point to a read error. Written as DNA, the CDR3 is TGCGCCAACAGCTTAGAAGGGGTCGGGACCCAGTACTTC. Translated, it gives CANSLEGVGTQYF. V usage is TRBV5-1 and J usage is TRBJ2-7, with D possibly being TRBD1 (5 bases). The DNA end lines up better with TRBJ2-5; the J call may be wrong. There are 13 residues in the CDR3. Per germline, CDR1 SGHRS and CDR2 YFSETQ.

This clonotype turned up a few times. V gene TRBV27 combines with J gene TRBJ2-5; D is perhaps TRBD1 (6 bases). This CDR3 has 15 residues. V lost 3 bases, J lost 4 bases, and 15 bases lay in between. Per the germline V gene, CDR1 is MNHEY and CDR2 is SMNVEV (reference sequence). Here the CDR3 reads CASSFWGPMVETQYF. DNA of the CDR3: TGTGCCAGCAGTTTTTGGGGGCCCATGGTAGAGACCCAGTACTTC.

This chain uses TRBV7-2 with TRBJ2-1, with 8 bases fitting TRBD2. The CDR3 consists of 17 residues. V trimming: 4 bases; J trimming: 0 bases; junction bases outside the gene matches: 8. Germline-derived CDR1 and CDR2 are SGHTA and FQGNSA. CDR3 amino acids: CASSSTDGGASYNEQFF. In DNA, the CDR3 is TGTGCCAGCAGCTCCACTGACGGGGGGGCCTCCTACAATGAGCAGTTCTTC.

This chain joins TRBV2 and TRBJ1-1, with 7 bases identical to TRBD1. Germline V gene sequence: CDR1 SNHLY, CDR2 FYNNEI. V lost 6 bases and J lost 0; bases outside the gene matches: 7. The length of the CDR3 is 15 residues. CDR3 DNA: TGTGCCAGCAGCGCCGCCGACAGGGTGAACACTGAAGCTTTCTTT. Translated, it gives CASSAADRVNTEAFF.

The V and J genes are TRBV18 and TRBJ1-5; possibly TRBD1 for D (6 bases). Germline CDR1 is KGHSH and CDR2 is LQKENI. V was shortened by 3 bases and J by 0 bases, with 12 bases between the two germline ends. CDR3 length: 16 residues. The CDR3 DNA is TGTGCCAGCTCACCGACAGGCAGAAATAGCAATCAGCCCCAGCATTTT. Protein product: CASSPTGRNSNQPQHF. The full variable domain, rest sourced from reference TRBV18 and TRBJ1-5, is NAGVMQNPRHLVRRRGQEARLRCSPMKGHSHVYWYRQLPEEGLKFMVYLQKENIIDESGMPKERFSAEFPKEGPSILRIQQVVRGDSAAYFCASSPTGRNSNQPQHFGDGTRLSIL.

The CDR3 region has the DNA TGTGCCAGCAGCTTAATGCCAGGGGAGGGAGAGACCCAGTACTTC. Its translation: CASSLMPGEGETQYF. V usage is TRBV7-3 and J usage is TRBJ2-5; possibly TRBD2 for D (7 bases). This CDR3 is 15 amino acids long. V lost 1 base to trimming and J lost 4 bases, with 13 bases between them. Germline CDR1 is SGHTA and CDR2 is FQGTGA. Supplemented by reference TRBV7-3 and TRBJ2-5, the full variable domain reads GAGVSQTPSNKVTEKGKYVELRCDPISGHTALYWYRQSLGQGPEFLIYFQGTGAADDSGLPNDRFFAVRPEGSVSTLKIQRTERGDSAVYLCASSLMPGEGETQYFGPGTRLLVL.

This chain connects TRBV29-1 to TRBJ2-1, with D unclear. The CDR3 is 16 amino acids. V lost 5 bases, J lost 6 bases, and 23 bases lay in between. Germline V lookup: CDR1 SQVTM, CDR2 ANQGSEA. The CDR3 loop is CSVPSRPLLRRNEQFF. Written as DNA, the CDR3 is TGCAGCGTTCCCTCCAGGCCCCTCCTTCGCCGCAATGAGCAGTTCTTC.

A few counts support this clonotype. V usage is TRBV12-5 and J usage is TRBJ2-1, with a weak D call TRBD1 (5 bases). Between the trimmed V and J ends, which lost 1 base and 9 bases, there was a span of 13 bases. This CDR3 comprises 14 residues. The germline V gene encodes CDR1 LGHNT and CDR2 FRNRAP. CDR3 in DNA: TGTGCTAGTGGTTTGGGCGCCGAAAGGGGTGAGCAGTTCTTC. Its translation is CASGLGAERGEQFF.

This clonotype was seen a few times. The chain employs TRBV9 and TRBJ2-5; 8 bases agree with TRBD2. V gave up 6 bases and J gave up 2 bases; unmatched junction bases: 9. The CDR3 extends over 15 amino acids. Germline lookup yields CDR1 SGDLS and CDR2 YYNGEE. The CDR3 region has the DNA TGTGCCAGCACTCCCTCGGGGGGGATGCAAGAGACCCAGTACTTC. Protein sequence: CASTPSGGMQETQYF.

The gene calls are TRBV20-1 and TRBJ1-2; 8 bases agree with TRBD1. Trimming at V came to 1 base and at J to 6 bases, leaving 7 bases not matched to a gene. CDR1 and CDR2 (germline): DFQATT, SNEGSKA (reference sequence). The CDR3 contains 14 residues. CDR3 region: CSARGPRGQDGYTF. The CDR3 DNA is TGCAGTGCTAGAGGGCCCAGGGGGCAAGATGGCTACACCTTC.

A note on this clonotype: One end of the junction does not line up with germline, which may come from a read error. The J gene is TRBJ1-2, the V gene TRBV2; no clear D gene. This CDR3 has 13 residues. Germline CDR1 and CDR2: SNHLY and FYNNEI. The CDR3: CASSANNNHGYTF. CDR3 in DNA: TGTGCCAGCAGTGCGAACAATAACCATGGCTACACCTTC.

This sequence joins TRBV20-1 and TRBJ2-7; 7 bases align to TRBD2. The germline V gene encodes CDR1 DFQATT and CDR2 SNEGSKA (reference sequence). V gave up 6 bases and J gave up 2 bases; unmatched junction bases: 10. CDR3 size: 14 residues. CDR3 loop: CSAREGLPTYEQYF. CDR3 DNA sequence: TGCAGTGCGCGTGAGGGACTACCGACCTACGAGCAGTACTTC.

The chain recombines TRBV21-1 with TRBJ2-7; the table's D gene call, TRBD1, was not cross checked with the DNA. TRBV21-1 is a documented pseudogene. The CDR3 extends over 15 amino acids. This chain's CDR3 is CAHQRCLGPIYEQYF. CDR3 DNA sequence: TGTGCCCACCAGCGATGTTTGGGACCGATCTACGAGCAGTACTTC.

The chain is built from TRBV12-3 or TRBV12-4 and TRBJ2-5; D is unresolved. Trimming left V 1 base short and J 4 bases short, with 13 bases between. The CDR3 is made up of 15 amino acids. This chain's CDR3 is CASSLEAGVGETQYF. The CDR3 DNA reads TGTGCCAGCAGTTTAGAAGCAGGAGTCGGAGAGACCCAGTACTTC.

This clonotype was detected a few times. V usage is TRBV10-1 and J usage is TRBJ1-2; no firm D call. The V end lost 7 bases, the J end lost 8 bases, and 23 bases lay between the germline ends. The CDR3 sequence is 15 residues long. Germline-derived CDR1 and CDR2 are WNHNN and SYGVQD (reference sequence). CDR3 residues: CASTAKTDPALGYTF. The DNA for the CDR3 is TGCGCCAGCACCGCAAAGACGGATCCCGCGTTGGGCTACACCTTC.

In nucleotides, the CDR3 is TGTGCCAGCAGGAAACAGACAGGGATAGACACTGAAGCTTTCTTT. It codes for CASRKQTGIDTEAFF. The chain couples TRBV2 to TRBJ1-1; 7 nucleotides align to TRBD1. The ends lost 6 bases at V and 3 bases at J; junction bases unmatched: 10. Germline-derived CDR1 and CDR2 are SNHLY and FYNNEI. The CDR3 length is 15 residues.

The chain combines TRBV2 with TRBJ1-5, with 8 bases that match TRBD1. Germline values: CDR1 SNHLY, CDR2 FYNNEI. CDR3 length: 16 amino acids. Losses at the gene ends were 11 bases for V and 4 bases for J; bases not matched to a gene: 16. CDR3 region: CAGTLDGQGWNQPQHF. The CDR3 DNA is TGTGCCGGCACCCTCGACGGACAGGGATGGAATCAGCCCCAGCATTTT.

This clonotype turned up a few times. The chain employs TRBV20-1 and TRBJ1-1; 7 bases agree with TRBD1. After removal of 5 bases from V and 3 bases from J, the junction contained 9 bases not matched to a gene. From germline, CDR1 is DFQATT and CDR2 SNEGSKA (reference sequence). The CDR3 consists of 14 residues. The CDR3 loop reads CSAASGQWYTEAFF. CDR3 in DNA: TGCAGTGCTGCCTCGGGACAGTGGTACACTGAAGCTTTCTTT.

This clonotype was counted a few times. The chain recombines TRBV4-2 with TRBJ2-1; the match to TRBD2 covers 7 bases. The J call is in doubt because the DNA end fits TRBJ2-7 better. Per germline, CDR1 LGHNA and CDR2 YNFKEQ. The CDR3 runs 16 residues. The CDR3 here is CASSQEPSGSYNEQYF. The CDR3 nucleotides are TGTGCCAGCAGCCAAGAGCCTAGCGGCTCCTACAATGAGCAGTACTTC.

There are a few counts of this clonotype. The chain employs TRBV7-6 and TRBJ1-1; D is unclear. The germline V gene encodes CDR1 SGHVS and CDR2 FNYEAQ. V was shortened by 4 bases and J by 2 bases, with 14 bases between the two germline ends. CDR3 length: 15 amino acids. CDR3 coding DNA: TGTGCCAGCAGCTCCCCCAGAGGACTAAACACTGAAGCTTTCTTT. Translated, it gives CASSSPRGLNTEAFF.

A few counts support this clonotype. The chain uses TRBV7-2 and TRBJ1-4, with 12 positions matching TRBD1. The CDR3 is 19 residues long. Looked up from germline, CDR1 is SGHTA and CDR2 is FQGNSA. Trimming removed 6 bases from V and 7 bases from J; junction bases left unmatched: 18. The CDR3 coding sequence is TGTGCCAGCAGTCGTCCGGGACAGGGGGCGGTGGTACGAGGTGAAAAACTGTTTTTT. Encoded protein: CASSRPGQGAVVRGEKLFF.

This clonotype has only a few counts. The V gene is TRBV12-3 or TRBV12-4, the J gene TRBJ2-3, with 9 bases matching TRBD2. V trimming: 5 bases; J trimming: 2 bases; junction bases outside the gene matches: 11. CDR3 size: 17 residues. The CDR3 here is CASSTSSGGAVTDTQYF. CDR3 coding DNA: TGTGCCAGCAGTACAAGTAGCGGGGGAGCCGTCACAGATACGCAGTATTTT.

The rearrangement links TRBV20-1 to TRBJ2-5; 9 positions agree with TRBD1. J gave up 4 bases and V 0 bases, and 6 bases lay outside the gene matches. CDR3 length: 15 amino acids. In germline, CDR1 is DFQATT, CDR2 SNEGSKA (reference sequence). CDR3 region: CSARDLDRGGETQYF. CDR3 bases: TGCAGTGCTAGAGATCTAGACAGGGGGGGAGAGACCCAGTACTTC.

This clonotype came up a few times. The rearrangement joins TRBV10-3 to TRBJ1-1, with D perhaps TRBD1 (5 bases). V was shortened by 2 bases and J by 6 bases, with 16 bases between the two germline ends. Germline loops: CDR1 ENHRY, CDR2 SYGVKD. The CDR3 totals 15 residues. The DNA for the CDR3 is TGTGCCATCAGTGAGGTGCGGGGGTCTTCTCCTGAAGCTTTCTTT. Its protein is CAISEVRGSSPEAFF.

V is TRBV4-1 and J is TRBJ2-1, with 9 nucleotides matching TRBD2. V dropped 5 bases and J dropped 0; count of bases not matched to a gene: 11. The germline CDR1 and CDR2 sequences are MGHRA and YSYEKL. The CDR3 sequence is 18 residues long. The CDR3 region has the DNA TGCGCCAGCAGCGACCAGCGGGGGGCCGAACGCTCCTACAATGAGCAGTTCTTC. Its translation: CASSDQRGAERSYNEQFF.

This clonotype was recorded only once. V and J are TRBV20-1 and TRBJ1-1; 7 bases align to TRBD1. Germline V lookup: CDR1 DFQATT, CDR2 SNEGSKA (reference sequence). The junction had 9 bases not matched to a gene; V was cut back by 3 bases and J by 5 bases. There are 14 residues in the CDR3. This CDR3 reads CSASKGAGGTEAFF. The CDR3 coding sequence is TGCAGTGCTAGTAAGGGGGCTGGTGGAACTGAAGCTTTCTTT.

The CDR3 sequence: CSAKPLSQGFLRGYTF. Here the CDR3 DNA reads TGCAGTGCTAAGCCCTTATCACAGGGATTCTTGCGAGGCTACACCTTC. The gene calls are TRBV20-1 and TRBJ1-2; D may be TRBD1 (6 bases). The CDR3 spans 16 residues. V dropped 4 bases and J dropped 8 bases, with 26 bases sitting between them. The V gene's germline CDR1 is DFQATT and CDR2 SNEGSKA (reference sequence).